The rows below give T cell receptor beta chains drawn from one sample of a study of graft-versus-host responses after intestinal transplantation. Sequencing was performed with immunoSEQ multiplex PCR; in TCRdb, only in-frame clones are kept and a portion is missing. The table records around 37,000 clones, 80% to 85% of them present only once. The sequences come from PBMCs, collected 1,000 to 1,300 days after transplant. Every receptor here comes from a human patient who received an intestinal transplant, so some T cells may come from the graft donor. CDR3s include the opening cysteine and the closing phenylalanine or tryptophan. A D gene is named only where the DNA matches it firmly. Expanded clones get a size class; other rows say once, few or many, or leave the size out.

size	D	V	J	DNA	CDR3
NA	NA	TRBV27	TRBJ1-5	TGTGCCAGCAGTTTCAATCAGCCCCAGCATTTT	CASSFNQPQHF
once	NA	TRBV14	TRBJ2-7	TGTGCCAGCAGCGGGGCAGGGGGCTACGGGAGGGGACGCGAGCAGTACTTC	CASSGAGGYGRGREQYF
NA	NA	TRBV5-6	TRBJ1-4	TGTGCCAGCAGCTCATTGGGACGGACCAATGAAAAACTGTTTTTT	CASSSLGRTNEKLFF
NA	NA	TRBV5-4	TRBJ1-6	TGTGCCAGCAGCTCAGCGGGGGAGGGGCCGTATTCACCCCTCCACTTT	CASSSAGEGPYSPLHF
NA	TRBD2	TRBV5-4	TRBJ2-3	TGTGCCAGCAGCTTCACTAGCGGGGGCCCACCGGATACGCAGTATTTT	CASSFTSGGPPDTQYF
NA	NA	TRBV6-1	TRBJ2-7	TGTGCCAGCGAACCGGAGGGACACCTATCCTACGAGCAGTACTTC	CASEPEGHLSYEQYF
NA	TRBD1	TRBV27	TRBJ1-2	TGTGCCAGCAGTTTACCGGGACAGGGGGCTAACTATGGCTACACCTTC	CASSLPGQGANYGYTF
NA	TRBD1	TRBV18	TRBJ1-1	TGTGCCAGCTCACCCATGACAGGGGGCAACACTGAAGCTTTCTTT	CASSPMTGGNTEAFF
NA	NA	TRBV6-5	TRBJ1-5	TGTGCCAGCTCACTTACCTATAGCAATCAGCCCCAGCATTTT	CASSLTYSNQPQHF
once	TRBD1	TRBV15	TRBJ2-3	TGTGCCACCAGCAGAGCCGGACAGGGGGGGACAGATACGCAGTATTTT	CATSRAGQGGTDTQYF
NA	NA	TRBV2	TRBJ1-4	TGTGCCAGCAGTGAGTACAGGGAAAGCGAAAAACTGTTTTTT	CASSEYRESEKLFF
NA	TRBD1	TRBV5-1	TRBJ1-2	TGCGCCAGCAGCCCGGGACAGAACAACTATGGCTACACCTTC	CASSPGQNNYGYTF
NA	NA	TRBV19	TRBJ1-5	TGTGCCAGTGGGGATTCTCAGCCCCAGCATTTT	CASGDSQPQHF
NA	NA	TRBV27	TRBJ1-1	TGTGCCAGCAGTTTATTACCACGGGACACAACTGAAGCTTTCTTT	CASSLLPRDTTEAFF
NA	NA	TRBV5-6	TRBJ2-7	TGTGCCAGCAGCTACCGCTACGAGCAGTACTTC	CASSYRYEQYF
NA	NA	TRBV6-4	TRBJ2-1	TGTGCCAGCTCCCCGGGGGGCAACAATGAGCAGTTCTTC	CASSPGGNNEQFF
once	NA	TRBV30	TRBJ2-7	TGTGCCTGGAGGGGTGGGGGTTACTACGAGCAGTACTTC	CAWRGGGYYEQYF
NA	NA	TRBV9	TRBJ1-1	TGTGCCAGCAGCGTCTCCCCCGACAGATACACTGAAGCTTTCTTT	CASSVSPDRYTEAFF
NA	NA	TRBV5-4	TRBJ2-5	TGTGCCAGCAGCTTGGGTGGGCGGGAGACCCAGTACTTC	CASSLGGRETQYF
NA	NA	TRBV5-1	TRBJ2-5	TGCGCCAGCAGCTTATCGGGGGAGTTGGGAGAGACCCAGTACTTC	CASSLSGELGETQYF
NA	NA	TRBV7-3	TRBJ2-2	TGTGCCAGCAGCTTAGACCCCGGGACCGGGGAGCTGTTTTTT	CASSLDPGTGELFF
once	NA	TRBV28	TRBJ1-2	TGTGCCAGCAGTTTATCCCGGACAACGGGCTACACCTTC	CASSLSRTTGYTF
few	NA	TRBV28	TRBJ1-2	TGTGCCACCGACCCGTCCGGGGGAGGGTATGGCTACACCTTC	CATDPSGGGYGYTF
NA	NA	TRBV16	TRBJ1-1	TGTGCCAGCAGCCAATCGTCAGGGCTGGACACTGAAGCTTTCTTT	CASSQSSGLDTEAFF
NA	NA	TRBV7-9	TRBJ1-5	TGTGCCAGCAGCTTAAAGGGGGAGGGGCAGCCCCAGCATTTT	CASSLKGEGQPQHF
NA	TRBD2	TRBV10-3	TRBJ2-5	TGTGCCTCCGGGACTAGCGGTCTGCAAGAGACCCAGTACTTC	CASGTSGLQETQYF
NA	NA	TRBV5-1	TRBJ2-2	TGCGCCAGCACGTTCAGGGGAGACACCGGGGAGCTGTTTTTT	CASTFRGDTGELFF
NA	TRBD1	TRBV4-1	TRBJ1-4	TGCGCCAGCAGCCTTGGGACAGCCACTAATGAAAAACTGTTTTTT	CASSLGTATNEKLFF
NA	TRBD2	TRBV29-1	TRBJ2-2	TGCAGCGCCCTCGGGACTAGCCCTCCCGGGGAGCTGTTTTTT	CSALGTSPPGELFF
NA	TRBD1	TRBV28	TRBJ2-7	TGTGCCAGCAGTCTCACCGGGACAGCCACCTACGAGCAGTACTTC	CASSLTGTATYEQYF
NA	NA	TRBV15	TRBJ2-1	TGTGCCACCAGCAGAGTTAGGGGTTCCTACAATGAGCAGTTCTTC	CATSRVRGSYNEQFF
NA	NA	TRBV5-6	TRBJ2-2	TGTGCCAGCACCCAAGGGAGAGGGACCTCGAACACCGGGGAGCTGTTTTTT	CASTQGRGTSNTGELFF
NA	NA	TRBV15	TRBJ2-2	TGTGCCACCAGCAGAGATCCAGGGCAAACCGGGGAGCTGTTTTTT	CATSRDPGQTGELFF
NA	NA	TRBV7-2	TRBJ2-5	TGTGCCAGCAGCTTAAACCCGTGGGCCGGTGCCCAGTACTTC	CASSLNPWAGAQYF
NA	NA	TRBV27	TRBJ1-4	TGTGCCAGCAGTTCGCACCCCATCCCGGGGGGGGCGAATGAAAAACTGTTTTTT	CASSSHPIPGGANEKLFF
NA	NA	TRBV27	TRBJ2-5	TGTGCCAGCAGTTTAGTGACAGGAGGAGAGACCCAGTACTTC	CASSLVTGGETQYF
few	NA	TRBV5-8	TRBJ2-1	TGTGCCAGCTCCCAGGGGGAGGCCTACAATGAGCAGTTCTTC	CASSQGEAYNEQFF